The rows below give T cell receptor beta chains drawn from one sample of a study of cytomegalovirus exposure and HLA in healthy donors. The method was immunoSEQ multiplex PCR; TCRdb's version includes in-frame clones alone and lacks a portion of them. The sample carries a few hundred thousand clones, 75% to 90% recorded once. The sequenced sample consisted of PBMCs. These receptors all stem from a woman aged 18 to 35 in good health and CMV-seronegative. CDR3s include the opening cysteine and the closing phenylalanine or tryptophan. Each record gives: clone size, D gene, J gene, V gene, CDR3 protein, CDR3 DNA. The D gene is left open where the match is weak. Expanded clones are given a class, and other clones once, few, many or no size at all.

NA | TRBD1 | TRBJ2-7 | TRBV14 | CASSQGPGQGGDEQYF | TGTGCCAGCAGCCAGGGACCCGGACAGGGGGGTGACGAGCAGTACTTC
NA | NA | TRBJ1-2 | TRBV11-2 | CASSFGGHRDGYTF | TGTGCCAGCAGCTTTGGAGGTCACAGGGATGGCTACACCTTC
few | NA | TRBJ1-4 | TRBV7-7 | CASSLFLIRLCPFATNEKLFF | TGTGCCAGCAGCTTATTCTTGATCAGGCTCTGCCCCTTTGCAACTAATGAAAAACTGTTTTTT
NA | TRBD1 | TRBJ1-2 | TRBV5-4 | CASRPGQGFYGYTF | TGTGCCAGCAGGCCGGGACAGGGCTTCTATGGCTACACCTTC
NA | NA | TRBJ2-7 | TRBV18 | CASSTRQRMTYEQYF | TGTGCCAGCTCAACAAGACAGAGAATGACCTACGAGCAGTACTTC
NA | TRBD1 | TRBJ1-1 | TRBV5-8 | CASSLVRGRDTEAFF | TGTGCCAGCAGCTTGGTCAGGGGGCGGGACACTGAAGCTTTCTTT
once | TRBD2 | TRBJ2-1 | TRBV11-2 | CASSPLAGGGNEQFF | TGTGCCAGCAGCCCACTAGCGGGAGGCGGAAATGAGCAGTTCTTC
NA | NA | TRBJ2-7 | TRBV19 | CASSMVASAYEQYF | TGTGCCAGTAGTATGGTCGCTAGCGCCTACGAGCAGTACTTC
NA | NA | TRBJ2-1 | TRBV7-9 | CASSTPYNEQFF | TGTGCCAGCAGCACTCCTTACAATGAGCAGTTCTTC
NA | TRBD1 | TRBJ1-1 | TRBV30 | CAWMPQWGTGVAEAFF | TGTGCCTGGATGCCCCAGTGGGGGACAGGGGTCGCTGAAGCTTTCTTT
NA | TRBD1 | TRBJ1-1 | TRBV27 | CASSKAGGTNTEAFF | TGTGCCAGCAGTAAAGCAGGGGGAACGAACACTGAAGCTTTCTTT
NA | NA | TRBJ2-7 | TRBV18 | CASSPPPGHPFYEQYF | TGTGCCAGCTCACCTCCTCCGGGACACCCTTTCTACGAGCAGTACTTC
NA | TRBD1 | TRBJ2-1 | TRBV11-2 | CASGTERSYNEQFF | TGTGCCAGCGGGACAGAAAGGTCCTACAATGAGCAGTTCTTC
NA | NA | TRBJ1-4 | TRBV2 | CASIGGSGATNEKLFF | TGTGCCAGCATCGGGGGGTCGGGTGCAACTAATGAAAAACTGTTTTTT
NA | NA | TRBJ1-1 | TRBV6-5 | CASSYAFLGVRDEAFF | TGTGCCAGCAGTTACGCATTTCTGGGGGTGCGGGATGAAGCTTTCTTT
NA | NA | TRBJ2-7 | TRBV6-5 | CASSYVADDFYEQYF | TGTGCCAGCAGTTACGTGGCAGATGATTTCTACGAGCAGTACTTC
NA | TRBD2 | TRBJ2-1 | TRBV7-2 | CASSLVSGFGYNEQFF | TGTGCCAGCAGCTTAGTTAGCGGGTTCGGGTACAATGAGCAGTTCTTC
NA | TRBD1 | TRBJ1-4 | TRBV6-1 | CASSGTFTGGVNEKLFF | TGTGCCAGCAGTGGAACATTTACAGGGGGTGTTAATGAAAAACTGTTTTTT
NA | TRBD1 | TRBJ1-2 | TRBV4-3 | CASSQGDRRYF | TGCGCCAGCAGCCAAGGGGACAGGCGTTACTTC
NA | TRBD1 | TRBJ1-5 | TRBV19 | CASSLGQGANQPQHF | TGTGCCAGTAGTCTCGGACAGGGGGCCAATCAGCCCCAGCATTTT
NA | TRBD2 | TRBJ2-2 | TRBV5-4 | CASSLEGTSFTGELFF | TGTGCCAGCAGCCTGGAAGGGACTAGTTTCACCGGGGAGCTGTTTTTT
NA | NA | TRBJ1-2 | TRBV4-2 | CASSQDRVQAGYTF | TGTGCCAGCAGCCAAGATCGGGTACAAGCGGGCTACACCTTC
NA | TRBD1 | TRBJ1-1 | TRBV6-5 | CASSLTGGPRTEAFF | TGTGCCAGCAGTTTGACAGGGGGGCCACGCACTGAAGCTTTCTTT
NA | NA | TRBJ2-4 | TRBV19 | CASMDLGGTKNIQYF | TGTGCCAGTATGGACCTCGGGGGTACCAAAAACATTCAGTACTTC
NA | TRBD1 | TRBJ1-2 | TRBV27 | CASSTRPGQGTYGYTF | TGTGCCAGCAGTACCCGACCGGGACAGGGAACCTATGGCTACACCTTC
NA | NA | TRBJ2-7 | TRBV6-1 | CASSEALADPYEQYF | TGTGCCAGCAGTGAAGCGCTGGCGGATCCCTACGAGCAGTACTTC
NA | NA | TRBJ1-5 | TRBV7-2 | CASSHGGGGNQPQHF | TGTGCCAGCAGCCACGGGGGAGGGGGCAATCAGCCCCAGCATTTT
NA | NA | TRBJ1-1 | TRBV20-1 | CSAADSSTAFF | TGCAGTGCCGCAGACAGCTCTACAGCTTTCTTT
NA | TRBD1 | TRBJ2-2 | TRBV2 | CASSETGGLTGELFF | TGTGCCAGCAGTGAGACAGGGGGTCTCACCGGGGAGCTGTTTTTT
few | NA | TRBJ2-1 | TRBV23-1 | CASIRAGPSRKGNEQFF | TGCGCCAGCATACGTGCGGGTCCTAGCAGGAAAGGCAATGAGCAGTTCTTC
NA | TRBD2 | TRBJ2-7 | TRBV6-5 | CASSWTSEISSYEQYF | TGTGCCAGCAGTTGGACTAGCGAAATAAGCTCCTACGAGCAGTACTTC
NA | TRBD1 | TRBJ1-2 | TRBV5-1 | CASSLGQGDGYTF | TGCGCCAGCAGCTTGGGTCAGGGGGATGGCTACACCTTC
NA | NA | TRBJ2-5 | TRBV19 | CASSIAFTETQYF | TGTGCCAGTAGTATCGCGTTTACGGAGACCCAGTACTTC
NA | TRBD2 | TRBJ2-1 | TRBV5-1 | CASSGQAGAGYNEQFF | TGCGCCAGCAGCGGTCAGGCGGGAGCGGGGTACAATGAGCAGTTCTTC
NA | NA | TRBJ2-5 | TRBV27 | CASSLRGQETQYF | TGTGCCAGCAGTTTAAGGGGCCAAGAGACCCAGTACTTC
once | TRBD1 | TRBJ1-4 | TRBV4-3 | CASSQVWDRVYPTNEKLFF | TGCGCCAGCAGCCAAGTTTGGGACAGGGTGTATCCGACTAATGAAAAACTGTTTTTT
NA | NA | TRBJ2-3 | TRBV2 | CASIADSGHTQYF | TGTGCCAGCATCGCAGATTCGGGTCATACGCAGTATTTT
few | TRBD2 | TRBJ2-7 | TRBV4-2 | CASTPDGTNYEQYF | TGTGCCAGCACCCCTGACGGGACTAACTACGAGCAGTACTTC
NA | NA | TRBJ1-2 | TRBV28 | CASSFARPAGYGYTF | TGTGCCAGCAGTTTTGCCAGGCCGGCAGGCTATGGCTACACCTTC
NA | NA | TRBJ1-4 | TRBV5-1 | CASSRKAVADEKLFF | TGCGCCAGCAGTAGAAAGGCCGTGGCGGATGAAAAACTGTTTTTT
NA | NA | TRBJ2-4 | TRBV12-1 | CASSHSGTSGIAQYF | TGTGCCAGCAGCCACTCCGGGACTAGCGGGATTGCTCAGTACTTC
NA | NA | TRBJ2-2 | TRBV19 | CASNLGAVGTGELFF | TGTGCCAGTAATCTGGGGGCGGTAGGCACCGGGGAGCTGTTTTTT
NA | TRBD2 | TRBJ2-3 | TRBV6-4 | CASSDRGLAGDTQYF | TGTGCCAGCAGCGACCGAGGACTAGCTGGGGATACGCAGTATTTT
NA | NA | TRBJ1-4 | TRBV9 | CASSVDGGGEKLFF | TGTGCCAGCAGCGTAGATGGGGGCGGTGAAAAACTGTTTTTT
once | NA | TRBJ2-5 | TRBV5-4 | CASSFNEETQYF | TGTGCCAGCAGCTTTAATGAGGAGACCCAGTACTTC
NA | NA | TRBJ1-1 | TRBV21-1 | CASSKWVKDTRPPRRRVEAFF | TGTGCCAGCAGCAAGTGGGTGAAAGATACGCGGCCCCCAAGGAGAAGAGTTGAAGCTTTCTTT